This TCR beta chain was recovered during a study of cytomegalovirus exposure and HLA in healthy donors. Whole-study findings and limits: The sole available immune exposure information was CMV serostatus.

PCR amplification relied on 60 Vbeta primers (plus 13 Jbeta primers). Data came from immunoSEQ multiplex PCR; TCRdb stores just in-frame clones and leaves some out. The sample has more than 150,000 clones; 60% to 85% are singletons. Concerning this clone: Its antigen is still unknown.

V dropped 2 bases and J dropped 7; count of bases not matched to a gene: 4. The CDR3 runs 15 residues. CDR1 SGHRS and CDR2 YFSETQ come from the germline V gene. The rearrangement uses TRBV5-1 and TRBJ2-2, with TRBD2 matching 11 bases. Sequenced input: PBMCs. The receptor's source is a girl aged 10-17 years in good health and CMV-seropositive. The CDR3 DNA sequence: TGCGCCAGCAGCTTATCGACTAGCGGGGTCGGGGAGCTGTTTTTT. Its protein is CASSLSTSGVGELFF.